The clone carrying this T cell receptor beta chain was recorded at least ten times. The sorted libraries involved the use of under 1.1 million CD4+ or CD8+ T cells. The record originates from a study of neurological immune-mediated disorders. This CDR3 spans 15 amino acids. V lost 4 bases to trimming and J lost 9 bases; unmatched junction nucleotides: 10. TCRdb reprocessed the 5' RACE reads via MiXCR and lists one record per CDR3 protein. The profile shows fewer than 40,000 distinct CDR3 sequences, around 4% of them singletons. This TCR came from a middle-aged woman in good health. Sequencing was performed on CD4+ T cells from blood. The chain employs TRBV12-3 or TRBV12-4 and TRBJ2-1; 9 positions match TRBD2. The CDR3 here is CASSSFGRGGLEQFF. For the CDR3, the DNA is TGTGCCAGCAGTTCGTTTGGGCGGGGGGGCCTTGAGCAGTTCTTC.